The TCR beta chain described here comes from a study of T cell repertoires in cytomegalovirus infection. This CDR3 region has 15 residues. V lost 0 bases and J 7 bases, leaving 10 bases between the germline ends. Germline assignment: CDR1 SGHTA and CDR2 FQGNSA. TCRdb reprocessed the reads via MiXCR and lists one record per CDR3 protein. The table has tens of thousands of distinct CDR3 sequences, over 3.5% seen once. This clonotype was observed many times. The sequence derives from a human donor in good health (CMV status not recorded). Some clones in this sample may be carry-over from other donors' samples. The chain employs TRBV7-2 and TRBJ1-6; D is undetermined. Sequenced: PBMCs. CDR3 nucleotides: TGTGCCAGCAGCTTAGCGCGGGGTGGGAATTCACCCCTCCACTTT. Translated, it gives CASSLARGGNSPLHF.